This T cell receptor (beta chain) was recovered during a study of PD-1 blockade in classical Hodgkin lymphoma. Study-level results: Patients who responded completely had about the same baseline diversity as newly diagnosed patients. TCR diversity at baseline was reported to be reduced in newly diagnosed patients relative to healthy donors.

The V end was cut by 2 bases, the J end by 6 bases, with 6 bases between. Per germline, CDR1 SGHKS and CDR2 YYEKEE (reference sequence). The CDR3 sequence is 12 residues long. Profiling relied on immunoSEQ multiplex PCR, and the TCRdb table lists in-frame clones only, not all of them. The sample has about 13,000 clones; 79% are singletons. All the patients suffered relapse after autologous stem cell transplantation, and brentuximab vedotin exposure differed. Researchers pulled CD8+ T cells out of thawed PBMCs using magnetic negative selection. When best responses were assessed, they were complete response, partial response or progressive disease. As for this clone: Antigen: not known.

Here the sequenced sample was CD8+ T cells from blood, taken at baseline. The rearrangement uses TRBV5-5 and TRBJ2-1, with D possibly being TRBD2 (5 bases). This receptor was obtained from a human donor with classical Hodgkin lymphoma. CDR3 sequence: CASSLGGNEQFF. The CDR3 bases are TGTGCCAGCAGCTTAGGAGGCAATGAGCAGTTCTTC.